The sequence of this TCR beta chain was determined in a study of blood T cell repertoires in COVID-19. Study-level background: Acute and convalescent COVID-19 samples came from the United States, Italy and Spain. T cells, B-cell-depleted T cells, or PBMCs supplied cDNA or gDNA.

V lost 6 bases, J lost 6 bases, and 11 bases lay in between. The CDR3 runs to 13 residues. In the authors' workflow: Amplification of reference gene primers provided the estimated nucleated cell counts. Sequenced by immunoSEQ multiplex PCR; TCRdb stores in-frame clones only, minus some. The V and J calls and clone size come from that table; D and trimming were worked out from the DNA. The data hold 200,000 to 250,000 clones, with 88% observed a single time. This chain joins TRBV12-3 or TRBV12-4 and TRBJ1-4; D is uncertain. The sample comprised peripheral blood. The sequence was collected from a man of 80 years or more with acute or convalescent COVID-19. In DNA form, the CDR3 reads TGTGCCAGCAGGCCGGGAGGATATGAAAAACTGTTTTTT. Protein: CASRPGGYEKLFF.